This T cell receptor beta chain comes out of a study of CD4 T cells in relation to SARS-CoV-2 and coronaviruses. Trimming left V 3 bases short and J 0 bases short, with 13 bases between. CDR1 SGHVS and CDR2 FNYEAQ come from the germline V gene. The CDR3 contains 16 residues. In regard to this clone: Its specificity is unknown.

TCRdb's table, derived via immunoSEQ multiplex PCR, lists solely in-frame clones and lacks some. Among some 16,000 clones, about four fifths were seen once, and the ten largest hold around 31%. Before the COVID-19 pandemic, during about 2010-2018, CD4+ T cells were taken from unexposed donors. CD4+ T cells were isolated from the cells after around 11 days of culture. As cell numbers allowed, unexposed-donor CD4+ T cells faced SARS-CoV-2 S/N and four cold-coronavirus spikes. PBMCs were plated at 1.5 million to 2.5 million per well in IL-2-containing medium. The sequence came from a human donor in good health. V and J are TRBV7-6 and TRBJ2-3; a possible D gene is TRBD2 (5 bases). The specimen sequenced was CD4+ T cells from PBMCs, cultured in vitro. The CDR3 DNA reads TGTGCCAGCAGCTTGGGAGCGTTCCATAGCACAGATACGCAGTATTTT. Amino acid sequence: CASSLGAFHSTDTQYF.